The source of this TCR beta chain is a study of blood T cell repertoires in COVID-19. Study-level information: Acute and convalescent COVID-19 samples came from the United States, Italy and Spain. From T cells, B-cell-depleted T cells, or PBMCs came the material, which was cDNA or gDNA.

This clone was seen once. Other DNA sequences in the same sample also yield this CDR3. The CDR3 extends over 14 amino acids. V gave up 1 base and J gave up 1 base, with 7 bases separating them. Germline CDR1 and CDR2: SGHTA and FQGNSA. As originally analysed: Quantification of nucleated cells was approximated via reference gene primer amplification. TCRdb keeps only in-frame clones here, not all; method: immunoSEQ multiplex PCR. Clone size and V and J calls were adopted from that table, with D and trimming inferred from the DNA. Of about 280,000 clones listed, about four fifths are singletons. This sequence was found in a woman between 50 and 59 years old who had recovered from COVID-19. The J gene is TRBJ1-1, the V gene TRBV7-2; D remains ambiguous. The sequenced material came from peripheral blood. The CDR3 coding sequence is TGTGCCAGCAGCTTAGTTCCGGGGAACACTGAAGCTTTCTTT. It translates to CASSLVPGNTEAFF. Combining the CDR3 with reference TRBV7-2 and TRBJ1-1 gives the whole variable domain GAGVSQSPSNKVTEKGKDVELRCDPISGHTALYWYRQSLGQGLEFLIYFQGNSAPDKSGLPSDRFSAERTGGSVSTLTIQRTQQEDSAVYLCASSLVPGNTEAFFGQGTRLTVV.